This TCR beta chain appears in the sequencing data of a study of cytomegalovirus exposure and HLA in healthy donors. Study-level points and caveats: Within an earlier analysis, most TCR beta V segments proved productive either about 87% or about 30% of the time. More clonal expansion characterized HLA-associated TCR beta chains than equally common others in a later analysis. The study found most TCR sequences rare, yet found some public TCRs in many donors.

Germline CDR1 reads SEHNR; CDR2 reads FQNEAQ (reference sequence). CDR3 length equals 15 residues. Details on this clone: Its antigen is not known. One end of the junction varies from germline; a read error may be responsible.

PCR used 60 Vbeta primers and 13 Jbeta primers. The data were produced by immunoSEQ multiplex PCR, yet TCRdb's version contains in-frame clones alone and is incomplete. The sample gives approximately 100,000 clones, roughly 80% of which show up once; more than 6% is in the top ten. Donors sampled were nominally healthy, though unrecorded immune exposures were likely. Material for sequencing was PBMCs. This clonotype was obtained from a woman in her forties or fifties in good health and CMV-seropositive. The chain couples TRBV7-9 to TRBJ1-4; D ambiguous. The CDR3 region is CSSSSYTATNEKLFF. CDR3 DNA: TGTTCCAGCAGCTCCTATACTGCAACTAATGAAAAACTGTTTTTT.